Included here is one T cell receptor (beta chain) sequence, with context. This sample was included in a study of cytotoxic CD8 clonotypes in ibrutinib-treated CLL. Sequenced by immunoSEQ multiplex PCR; TCRdb stores in-frame clones only, minus some. The table includes approximately 92,000 clones, approximately 71% detected once. V shed 3 bases and J shed 6 bases, with 14 bases lying between them. The CDR3 extends over 14 amino acids. Germline-derived CDR1 and CDR2 are MGHRA and YSYEKL. The material was PBMCs, obtained after 24 months of ibrutinib treatment. The chain recombines TRBV4-1 with TRBJ1-1; TRBD1 is a possible D gene (5 bases). The source of this sequence is a human donor with chronic lymphocytic leukemia. The CDR3 protein is CASSQGTWAPEAFF. CDR3 DNA: TGCGCCAGCAGCCAGGGGACCTGGGCCCCTGAAGCTTTCTTT.